This T cell receptor (beta chain) was recorded in a study of CD8+CD57+ T cells in acquired aplastic anemia. Study-level information: Mean DNA quantity obtained from sorted CD4+ and CD8+ cells was 3 to 3.5 ug. Points from the study as a whole: Patients and controls shared about 27 CD8+ CDR3 sequences.

V lost 6 bases and J 10 bases, leaving 13 bases between the germline ends. Germline loops: CDR1 SGHTA, CDR2 FQGNSA. The CDR3 has 12 residues. Using genomic DNA as the template, TCR beta VDJ and CDR3 profiling was carried out. TCRdb re-called the reads with MiXCR, one entry per CDR3 protein. This sample has 300,000 or so distinct CDR3 sequences; around three fifths occur once, and the top ten carry roughly 1.2%. Those patients picked for sequencing had displayed CD8+CD57+ cell expansion on flow cytometry. Patients had received no therapy at the time of blood sampling. For this clonotype: Its antigen remains unknown.

This TCR derives from a human donor with aplastic anemia. Input material: sorted CD4+, CD8+, or CD8+CD57+ T cells (not recorded which) from PBMCs. The J gene is TRBJ2-1, the V gene TRBV7-2; D uncertain. The CDR3 region is CASRLRASEQFF. CDR3 DNA sequence: TGTGCCAGCAGACTCCGGGCTTCGGAGCAGTTCTTC. The full variable domain, in which reference TRBV7-2 and TRBJ2-1 provide the parts outside the CDR3, is GAGVSQSPSNKVTEKGKDVELRCDPISGHTALYWYRQSLGQGLEFLIYFQGNSAPDKSGLPSDRFSAERTGGSVSTLTIQRTQQEDSAVYLCASRLRASEQFFGPGTRLTVL.